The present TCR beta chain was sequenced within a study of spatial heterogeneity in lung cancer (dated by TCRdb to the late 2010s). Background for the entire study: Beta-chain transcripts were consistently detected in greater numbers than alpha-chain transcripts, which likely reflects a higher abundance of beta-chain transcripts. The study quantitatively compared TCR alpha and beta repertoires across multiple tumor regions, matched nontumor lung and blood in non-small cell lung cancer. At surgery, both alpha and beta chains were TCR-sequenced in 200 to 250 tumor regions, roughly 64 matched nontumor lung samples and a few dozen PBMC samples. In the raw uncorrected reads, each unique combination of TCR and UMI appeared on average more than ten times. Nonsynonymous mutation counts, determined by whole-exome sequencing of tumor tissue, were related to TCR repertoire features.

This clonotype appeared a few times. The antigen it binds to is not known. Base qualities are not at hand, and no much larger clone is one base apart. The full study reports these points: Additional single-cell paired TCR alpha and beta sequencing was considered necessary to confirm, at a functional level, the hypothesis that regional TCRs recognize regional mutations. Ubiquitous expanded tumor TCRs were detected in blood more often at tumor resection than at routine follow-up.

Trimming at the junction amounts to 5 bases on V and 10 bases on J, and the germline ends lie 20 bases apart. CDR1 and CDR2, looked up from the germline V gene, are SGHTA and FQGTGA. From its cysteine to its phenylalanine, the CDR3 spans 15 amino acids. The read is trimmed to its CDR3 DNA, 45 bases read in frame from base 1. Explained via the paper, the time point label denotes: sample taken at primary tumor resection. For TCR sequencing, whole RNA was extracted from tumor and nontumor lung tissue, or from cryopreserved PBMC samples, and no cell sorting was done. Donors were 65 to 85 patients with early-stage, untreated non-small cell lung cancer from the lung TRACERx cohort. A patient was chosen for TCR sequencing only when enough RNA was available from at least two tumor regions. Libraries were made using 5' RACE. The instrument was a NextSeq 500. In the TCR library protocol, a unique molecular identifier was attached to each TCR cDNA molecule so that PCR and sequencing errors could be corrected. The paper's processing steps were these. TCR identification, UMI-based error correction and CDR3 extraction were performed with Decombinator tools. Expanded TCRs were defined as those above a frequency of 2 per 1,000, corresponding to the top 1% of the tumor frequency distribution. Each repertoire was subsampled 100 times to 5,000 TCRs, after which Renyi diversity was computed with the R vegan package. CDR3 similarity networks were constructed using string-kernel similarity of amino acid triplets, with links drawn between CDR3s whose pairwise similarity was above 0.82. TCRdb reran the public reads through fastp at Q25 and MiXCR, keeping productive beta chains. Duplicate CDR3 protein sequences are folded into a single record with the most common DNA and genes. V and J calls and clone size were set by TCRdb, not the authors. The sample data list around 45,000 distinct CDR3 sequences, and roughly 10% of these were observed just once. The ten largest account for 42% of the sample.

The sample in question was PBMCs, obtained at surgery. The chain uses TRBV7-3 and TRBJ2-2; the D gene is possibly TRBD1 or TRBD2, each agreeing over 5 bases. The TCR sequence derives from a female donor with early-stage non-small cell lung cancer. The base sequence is TGTGCCAGCAGCAGGGGACCTGAACAACCCGCGGAGCTGTTTTTT. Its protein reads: CASSRGPEQPAELFF.